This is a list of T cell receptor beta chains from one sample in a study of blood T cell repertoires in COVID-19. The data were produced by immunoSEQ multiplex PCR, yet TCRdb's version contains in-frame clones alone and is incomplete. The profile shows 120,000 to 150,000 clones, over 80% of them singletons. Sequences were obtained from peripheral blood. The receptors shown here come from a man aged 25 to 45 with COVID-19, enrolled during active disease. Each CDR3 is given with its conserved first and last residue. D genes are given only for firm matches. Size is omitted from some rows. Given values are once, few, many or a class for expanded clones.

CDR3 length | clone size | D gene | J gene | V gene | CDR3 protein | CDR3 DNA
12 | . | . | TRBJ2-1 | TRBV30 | CAWSASRDEQFF | TGTGCCTGGAGTGCCTCGAGGGATGAGCAGTTCTTC
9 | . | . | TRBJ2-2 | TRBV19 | CASNRELFF | TGTGCCAGTAACAGGGAGCTGTTTTTT
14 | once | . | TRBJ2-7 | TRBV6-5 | CASSPREGAYEQYF | TGTGCCAGCAGTCCCCGGGAAGGTGCCTACGAGCAGTACTTC
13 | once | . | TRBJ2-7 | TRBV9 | CASSVGPGYEQYF | TGTGCCAGCAGCGTAGGCCCCGGCTACGAGCAGTACTTC
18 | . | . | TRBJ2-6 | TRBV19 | CASSWFGGVQSGANVLTF | TGTGCCAGTAGTTGGTTCGGGGGAGTTCAGTCTGGGGCCAACGTCCTGACTTTC
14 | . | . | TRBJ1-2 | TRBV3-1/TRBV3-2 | CASSPQGRAYGYTF | TGTGCCAGCAGCCCGCAGGGGCGGGCCTATGGCTACACCTTC
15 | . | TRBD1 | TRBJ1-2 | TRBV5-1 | CASSPSTGGAYGYTF | TGCGCCAGCAGCCCATCAACAGGGGGCGCCTATGGCTACACCTTC
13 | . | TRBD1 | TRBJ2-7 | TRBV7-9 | CASSETGAYEQYF | TGTGCCAGCAGCGAAACAGGGGCCTACGAGCAGTACTTC
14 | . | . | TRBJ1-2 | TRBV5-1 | CASSPESGLYGYTF | TGCGCCAGCAGCCCGGAATCAGGGCTCTATGGCTACACCTTC
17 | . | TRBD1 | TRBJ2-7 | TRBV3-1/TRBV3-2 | CASSHPRGQGSSYEQYF | TGTGCCAGCAGCCACCCGAGGGGGCAGGGGAGCTCCTACGAGCAGTACTTC
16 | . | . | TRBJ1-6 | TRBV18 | CASSPPGRQPNSPLHF | TGTGCCAGCTCACCACCTGGTAGACAGCCAAATTCACCCCTCCACTTT
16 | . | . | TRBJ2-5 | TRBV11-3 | CASSPLGGGLGETQYF | TGTGCCAGCAGCCCACTAGGGGGGGGGCTCGGAGAGACCCAGTACTTC
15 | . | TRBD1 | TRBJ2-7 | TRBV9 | CASSVDAGTDVEQYF | TGTGCCAGCAGCGTAGACGCCGGGACAGACGTCGAGCAGTACTTC
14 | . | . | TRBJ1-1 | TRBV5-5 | CASSLAQYRVEAFF | TGTGCCAGCAGCTTGGCCCAATACAGGGTCGAAGCTTTCTTT
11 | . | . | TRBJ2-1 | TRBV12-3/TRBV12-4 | CASSLRGDQFF | TGTGCCAGCAGCCTCAGGGGGGATCAGTTCTTC
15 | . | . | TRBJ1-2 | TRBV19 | CASSIGGAGAYGYTF | TGTGCCAGTAGTATAGGAGGCGCTGGCGCCTATGGCTACACCTTC
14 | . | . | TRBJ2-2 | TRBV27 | CASSFLGVLGELFF | TGTGCCAGCAGTTTTTTAGGAGTTCTCGGGGAGCTGTTTTTT
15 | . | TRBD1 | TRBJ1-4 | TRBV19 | CASSPGQGPREKLFF | TGTGCCAGTAGTCCGGGACAGGGCCCTCGTGAAAAACTGTTTTTT
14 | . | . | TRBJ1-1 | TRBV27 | CASSPGLVRAEAFF | TGTGCCAGCAGCCCGGGCCTCGTGAGGGCTGAAGCTTTCTTT
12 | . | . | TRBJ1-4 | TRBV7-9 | CAAGNYNEKLFF | TGTGCCGCGGGGAATTATAATGAAAAACTGTTTTTT
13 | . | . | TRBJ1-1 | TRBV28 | CASRPGRDSEAFF | TGTGCCAGCAGACCCGGCCGGGACTCTGAAGCTTTCTTT
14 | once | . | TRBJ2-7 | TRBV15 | CATSASDSPYEQYF | TGTGCCACCAGCGCGAGTGACAGCCCCTACGAGCAGTACTTC
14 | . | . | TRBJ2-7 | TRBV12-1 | CASSAGHDSYEQYF | TGTGCCAGCAGCGCTGGACACGACTCCTACGAGCAGTACTTC
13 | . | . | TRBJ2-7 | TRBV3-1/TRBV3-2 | CASGFRDRNEQYF | TGTGCCAGCGGCTTCAGGGATCGGAACGAGCAGTACTTC
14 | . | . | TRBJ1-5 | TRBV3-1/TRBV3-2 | CASSLGVGNQPQHF | TGTGCCAGCAGCCTGGGAGTGGGGAATCAGCCCCAGCATTTT
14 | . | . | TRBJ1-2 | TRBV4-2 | CASSQVGTNYGYTF | TGTGCCAGCAGCCAAGTCGGGACTAACTATGGCTACACCTTC
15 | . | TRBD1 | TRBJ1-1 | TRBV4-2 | CASSRDRGGNTEAFF | TGTGCCAGCAGCCGTGACAGGGGGGGGAACACTGAAGCTTTCTTT
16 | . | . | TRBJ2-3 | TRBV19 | CASSMDQGSYTDTQYF | TGTGCCAGTAGTATGGACCAGGGGTCCTACACAGATACGCAGTATTTT
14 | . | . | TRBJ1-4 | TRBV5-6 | CASSILGPYEKLFF | TGTGCCAGCAGCATATTGGGGCCTTATGAAAAACTGTTTTTT
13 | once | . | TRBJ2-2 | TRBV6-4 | CASSDQGTGELFF | TGTGCCAGCAGTGACCAGGGCACCGGGGAGCTGTTTTTT
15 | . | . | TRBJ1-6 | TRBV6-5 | CASSYSLLADSPLHF | TGTGCCAGCAGTTACTCGCTCTTAGCCGATTCACCCCTCCACTTT
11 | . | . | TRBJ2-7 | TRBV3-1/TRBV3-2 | CASGGAYEQYF | TGTGCCAGCGGGGGCGCTTACGAGCAGTACTTC
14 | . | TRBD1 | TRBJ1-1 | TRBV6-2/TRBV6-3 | CASSIGTGNTEAFF | TGTGCCAGCAGTATCGGGACAGGGAACACTGAAGCTTTCTTT